Listed below are T cell receptor beta chains from one sample, sequenced in a study of cytomegalovirus exposure and HLA in healthy donors. TCRdb keeps only in-frame clones here, not all; method: immunoSEQ multiplex PCR. The sample consists of over 150,000 clones, 68% of them appearing once. Source material: PBMCs. Receptors were obtained from a man aged 50-60 years in good health and CMV-seronegative. CDR3s include the opening cysteine and the closing phenylalanine or tryptophan. The D gene is left open where the match is weak.

d_gene | j_gene | v_gene | CDR3aa
- | TRBJ1-1 | TRBV7-9 | CASSPTGDSAEAFF
- | TRBJ1-2 | TRBV2 | CASLPDLANYGYTF
- | TRBJ2-3 | TRBV5-8 | CASSSRQLDTQYF
TRBD1 | TRBJ2-2 | TRBV7-8 | CASSSRDRVPGELFF
TRBD2 | TRBJ2-3 | TRBV7-2 | CASSPWTSGGTDTQYF
- | TRBJ1-6 | TRBV19 | CASSIAKGSNSPLHF
- | TRBJ1-2 | TRBV19 | CASSEGGFEGGYTF
- | TRBJ2-7 | TRBV7-9 | CASSSDSSYEQYF
TRBD2 | TRBJ2-7 | TRBV5-5 | CASSSPGTSGGGGHF
- | TRBJ1-1 | TRBV7-8 | CASSLLARGNTEAFF
- | TRBJ1-2 | TRBV6-5 | CASGGNYGYTF
TRBD2 | TRBJ2-5 | TRBV7-2 | CASSLVSGGGESQYF
TRBD1 | TRBJ1-1 | TRBV7-6 | CASSLGQGWDTEAFF
TRBD2 | TRBJ2-4 | TRBV5-1 | CASSLGLAVVGAKNIQYF
TRBD1 | TRBJ2-7 | TRBV19 | CASSIQGAPVYEQYF
TRBD1 | TRBJ2-2 | TRBV7-9 | CASSRDRAAGELFF
TRBD1 | TRBJ2-3 | TRBV5-4 | CASSLAPDRVVDTQYF